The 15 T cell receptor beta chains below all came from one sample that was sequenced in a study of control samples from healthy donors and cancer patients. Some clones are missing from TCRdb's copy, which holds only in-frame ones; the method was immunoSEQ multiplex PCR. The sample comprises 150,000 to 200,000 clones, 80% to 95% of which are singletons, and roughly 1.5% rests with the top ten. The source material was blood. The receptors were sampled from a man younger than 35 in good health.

The CDR3 DNA follows: TGTGCCAGCAGGGCTACCGGGGGCGCGGCCTATGGCTACACCTTC. Residues: CASRATGGAAYGYTF. The rearrangement links TRBV5-8 to TRBJ1-2; D possibly corresponds to TRBD1 (6 bases). Germline V gene sequence: CDR1 SGHTS, CDR2 YDEGEE. V was trimmed by 5 bases and J by 4 bases, leaving 18 bases between them. This CDR3 region has 15 residues. The full variable domain, its missing parts supplied by reference TRBV5-8 and TRBJ1-2, is EAGVTQSPTHLIKTRGQQATLRCSPISGHTSVYWYQQALGLGLQFLLWYDEGEERNRGNFPPRFSGRQFPNYSSELNVNALELEDSALYLCASRATGGAAYGYTFGSGTRLTVV.

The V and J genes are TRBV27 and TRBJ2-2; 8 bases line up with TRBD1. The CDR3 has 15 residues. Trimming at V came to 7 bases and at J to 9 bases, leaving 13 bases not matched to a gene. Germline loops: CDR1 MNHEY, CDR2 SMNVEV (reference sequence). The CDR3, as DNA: TGTGCCAGCAAACCCAGCGACAGGGGTGGCCGGGAGCTGTTTTTT. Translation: CASKPSDRGGRELFF.

The CDR3 bases are TGTGCCACCAGTTATAGTAGCGGGGGCTACAATGAGCAGTTCTTC. Amino acid sequence: CATSYSSGGYNEQFF. The rearrangement uses TRBV24-1 and TRBJ2-1; TRBD2 aligns across 9 bases. Germline trimming cut 6 bases from V and 3 bases from J; bases unmatched to any gene: 5. CDR1 and CDR2 from the germline V gene are KGHDR and SFDVKD. CDR3 size: 15 residues.

Here the CDR3 reads CASSLQSTNEKLFF. CDR3 sequence (DNA): TGTGCCAGCAGCTTACAGTCAACTAATGAAAAACTGTTTTTT. V usage is TRBV5-4 and J usage is TRBJ1-4; no clear D gene. V was shortened by 2 bases and J by 0 bases, with 5 bases between the two germline ends. The CDR3 totals 14 residues. CDR1 and CDR2 from the germline V gene are SGHNT and YYREEE (reference sequence).

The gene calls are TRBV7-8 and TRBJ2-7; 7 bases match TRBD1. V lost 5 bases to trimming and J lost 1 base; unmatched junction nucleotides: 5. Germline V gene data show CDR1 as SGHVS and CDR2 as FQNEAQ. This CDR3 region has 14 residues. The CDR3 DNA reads TGTGCCAGCAGCCTCCGGGACAGTTCCTACGAGCAGTACTTC. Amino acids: CASSLRDSSYEQYF.

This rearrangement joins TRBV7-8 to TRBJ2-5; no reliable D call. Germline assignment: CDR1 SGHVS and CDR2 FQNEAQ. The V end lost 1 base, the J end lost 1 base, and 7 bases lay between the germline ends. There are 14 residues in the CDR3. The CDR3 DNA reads TGTGCCAGCAGCTTAGTGAGCAGCCAAGAGACCCAGTACTTC. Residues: CASSLVSSQETQYF.

The chain's CDR3 is CASSTYSGGRNTEAFF. In DNA form, the CDR3 reads TGTGCCAGTAGTACGTACTCAGGGGGCCGGAACACTGAAGCTTTCTTT. The chain has TRBV19 and TRBJ1-1; 8 positions match TRBD1. V trimming: 4 bases; J trimming: 1 base; junction bases outside the gene matches: 8. The germline V gene encodes CDR1 LNHDA and CDR2 SQIVND (reference sequence). The CDR3 contains 16 residues.

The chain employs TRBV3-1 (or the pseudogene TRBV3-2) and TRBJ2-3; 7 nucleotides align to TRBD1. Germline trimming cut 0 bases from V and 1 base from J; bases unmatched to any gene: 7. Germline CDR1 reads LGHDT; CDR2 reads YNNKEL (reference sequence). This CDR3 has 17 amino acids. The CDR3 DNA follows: TGTGCCAGCAGCCAAGATACCCCAGGGGGAGGCACAGATACGCAGTATTTT. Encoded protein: CASSQDTPGGGTDTQYF.

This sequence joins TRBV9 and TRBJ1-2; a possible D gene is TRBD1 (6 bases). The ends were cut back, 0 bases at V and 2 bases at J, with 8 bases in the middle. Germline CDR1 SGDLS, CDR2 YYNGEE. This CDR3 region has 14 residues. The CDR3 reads CASSVDGQNYGYTF. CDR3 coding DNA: TGTGCCAGCAGCGTAGACGGACAGAACTATGGCTACACCTTC.

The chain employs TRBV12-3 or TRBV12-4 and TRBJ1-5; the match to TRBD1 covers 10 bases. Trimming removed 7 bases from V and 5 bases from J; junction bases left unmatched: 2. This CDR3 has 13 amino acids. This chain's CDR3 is CASTGTGDQPQHF. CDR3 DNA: TGTGCCAGCACCGGGACAGGGGATCAGCCCCAGCATTTT.

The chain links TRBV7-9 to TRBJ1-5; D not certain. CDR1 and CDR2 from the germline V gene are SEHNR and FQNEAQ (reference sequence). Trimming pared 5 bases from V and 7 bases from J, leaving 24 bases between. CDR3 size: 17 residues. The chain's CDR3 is CASSPAPRQETRQPQHF. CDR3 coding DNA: TGTGCCAGCAGCCCCGCCCCTCGGCAGGAGACACGGCAGCCCCAGCATTTT.

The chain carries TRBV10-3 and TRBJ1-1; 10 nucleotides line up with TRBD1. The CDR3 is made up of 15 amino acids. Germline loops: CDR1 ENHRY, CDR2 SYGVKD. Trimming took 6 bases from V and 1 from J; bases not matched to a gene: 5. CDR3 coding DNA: TGTGCCATCAGCGAGACAGGGGGCGGGAACACTGAAGCTTTCTTT. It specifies CAISETGGGNTEAFF.

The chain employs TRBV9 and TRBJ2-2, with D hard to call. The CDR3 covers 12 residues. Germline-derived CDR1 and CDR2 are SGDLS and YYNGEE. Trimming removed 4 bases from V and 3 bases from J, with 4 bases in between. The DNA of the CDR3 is TGTGCCAGCAGCCGGGACACCGGGGAGCTGTTTTTT. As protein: CASSRDTGELFF. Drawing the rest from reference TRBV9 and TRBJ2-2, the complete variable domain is DSGVTQTPKHLITATGQRVTLRCSPRSGDLSVYWYQQSLDQGLQFLIQYYNGEERAKGNILERFSAQQFPDLHSELNLSSLELGDSALYFCASSRDTGELFFGEGSRLTVL.

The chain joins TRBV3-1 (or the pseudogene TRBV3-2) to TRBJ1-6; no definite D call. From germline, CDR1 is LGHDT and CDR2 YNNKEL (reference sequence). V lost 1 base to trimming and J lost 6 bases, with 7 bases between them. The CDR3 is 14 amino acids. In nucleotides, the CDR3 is TGTGCCAGCAGCCAAGTCGACGGTAATTCACCCCTCCACTTT. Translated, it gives CASSQVDGNSPLHF.

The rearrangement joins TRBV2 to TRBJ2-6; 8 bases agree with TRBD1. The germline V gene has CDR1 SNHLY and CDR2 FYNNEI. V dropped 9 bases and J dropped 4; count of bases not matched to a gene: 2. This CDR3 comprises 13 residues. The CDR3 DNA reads TGTGCCAGACAGGGGGGCGGGGCCAACGTCCTGACTTTC. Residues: CARQGGGANVLTF.